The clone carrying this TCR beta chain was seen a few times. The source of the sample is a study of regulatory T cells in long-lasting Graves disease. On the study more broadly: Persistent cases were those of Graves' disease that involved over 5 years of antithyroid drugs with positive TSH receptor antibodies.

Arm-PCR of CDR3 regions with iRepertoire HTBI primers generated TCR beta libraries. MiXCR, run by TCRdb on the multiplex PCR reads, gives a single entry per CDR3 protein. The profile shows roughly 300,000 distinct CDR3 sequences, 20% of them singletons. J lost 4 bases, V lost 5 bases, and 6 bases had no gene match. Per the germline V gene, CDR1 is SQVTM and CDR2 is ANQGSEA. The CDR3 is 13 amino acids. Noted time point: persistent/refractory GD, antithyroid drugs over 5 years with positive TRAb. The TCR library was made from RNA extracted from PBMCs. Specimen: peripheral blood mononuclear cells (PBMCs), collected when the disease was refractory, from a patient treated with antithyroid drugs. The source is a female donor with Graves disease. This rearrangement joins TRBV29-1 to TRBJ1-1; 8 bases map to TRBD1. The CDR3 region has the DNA TGCAGCGTTAAAAATGACAGGGGCACTGAAGCTTTCTTT. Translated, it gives CSVKNDRGTEAFF.